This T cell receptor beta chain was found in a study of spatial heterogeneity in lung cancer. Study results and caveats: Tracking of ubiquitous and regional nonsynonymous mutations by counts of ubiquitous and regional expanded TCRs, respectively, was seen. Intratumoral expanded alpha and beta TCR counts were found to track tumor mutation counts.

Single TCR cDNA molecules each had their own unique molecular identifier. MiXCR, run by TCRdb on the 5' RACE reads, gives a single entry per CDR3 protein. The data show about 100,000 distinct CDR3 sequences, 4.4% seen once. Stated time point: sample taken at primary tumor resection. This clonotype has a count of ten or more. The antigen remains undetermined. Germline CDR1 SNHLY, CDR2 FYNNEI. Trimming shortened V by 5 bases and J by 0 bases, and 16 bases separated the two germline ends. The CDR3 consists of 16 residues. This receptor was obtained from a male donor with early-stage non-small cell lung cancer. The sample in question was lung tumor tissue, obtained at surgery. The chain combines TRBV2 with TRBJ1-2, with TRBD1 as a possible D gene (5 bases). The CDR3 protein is CASSPRRDGANYGYTF. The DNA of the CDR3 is TGTGCCAGCAGTCCGCGTCGGGACGGCGCTAACTATGGCTACACCTTC.